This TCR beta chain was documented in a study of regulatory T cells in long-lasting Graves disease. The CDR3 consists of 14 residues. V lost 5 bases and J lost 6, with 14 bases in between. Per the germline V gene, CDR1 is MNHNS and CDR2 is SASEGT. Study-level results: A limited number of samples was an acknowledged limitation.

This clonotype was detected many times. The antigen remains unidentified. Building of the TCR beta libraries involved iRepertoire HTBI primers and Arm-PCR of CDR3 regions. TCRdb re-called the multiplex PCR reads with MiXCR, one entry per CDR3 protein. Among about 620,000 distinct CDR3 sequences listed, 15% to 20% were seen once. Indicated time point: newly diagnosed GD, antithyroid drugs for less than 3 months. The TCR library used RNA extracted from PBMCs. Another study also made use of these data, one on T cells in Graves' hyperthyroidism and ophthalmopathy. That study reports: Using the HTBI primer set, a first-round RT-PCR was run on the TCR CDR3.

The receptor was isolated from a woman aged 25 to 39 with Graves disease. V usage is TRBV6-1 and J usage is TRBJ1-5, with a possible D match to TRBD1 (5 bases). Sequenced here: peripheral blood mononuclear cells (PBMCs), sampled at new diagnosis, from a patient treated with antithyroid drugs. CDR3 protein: CASSNDSPRQPQHF. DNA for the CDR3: TGTGCCAGCAGTAACGACAGTCCGCGTCAGCCCCAGCATTTT.